This T cell receptor beta chain originates from a study of human T cells and chemical hapten exposure. Unseparated into fractions, whole blood served as the source from which total RNA was extracted. This CDR3 is built from 15 residues. Germline assignment: CDR1 LGHNA and CDR2 YSLEER. V lost 0 bases and J 6 bases, leaving 13 bases between the germline ends. TCRdb re-analysed the 5' RACE reads in MiXCR, keeping a single row per CDR3 protein. The sample gives tens of thousands of distinct CDR3 sequences, 7.7% of which show up once; under 3% is in the top ten. This clonotype was counted only a few times.

V usage is TRBV4-3 and J usage is TRBJ2-3, with a weak D call TRBD2 (7 bases). This clonotype was obtained from a male donor in good health. For the CDR3, the DNA is TGCGCCAGCAGCCAAGACCGGGGGGCAAGGGATACGCAGTATTTT. It is translated as CASSQDRGARDTQYF.